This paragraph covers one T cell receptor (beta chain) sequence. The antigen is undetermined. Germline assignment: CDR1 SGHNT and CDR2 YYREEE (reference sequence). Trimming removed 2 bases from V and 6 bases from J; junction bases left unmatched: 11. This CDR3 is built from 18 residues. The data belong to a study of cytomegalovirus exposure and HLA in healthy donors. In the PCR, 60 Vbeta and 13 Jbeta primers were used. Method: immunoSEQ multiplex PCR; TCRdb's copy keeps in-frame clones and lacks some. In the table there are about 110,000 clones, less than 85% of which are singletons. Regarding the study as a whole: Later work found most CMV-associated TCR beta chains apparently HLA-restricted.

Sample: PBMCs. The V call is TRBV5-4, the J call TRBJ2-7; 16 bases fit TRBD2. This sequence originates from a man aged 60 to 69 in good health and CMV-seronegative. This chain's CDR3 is CASSFPGLAGGPLSEQYF. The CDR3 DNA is TGTGCCAGCAGCTTCCCGGGACTAGCGGGGGGGCCGCTATCCGAGCAGTACTTC. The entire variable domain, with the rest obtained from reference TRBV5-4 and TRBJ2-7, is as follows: ETGVTQSPTHLIKTRGQQVTLRCSSQSGHNTVSWYQQALGQGPQFIFQYYREEENGRGNFPPRFSGLQFPNYSSELNVNALELDDSALYLCASSFPGLAGGPLSEQYFGPGTRLTVT.